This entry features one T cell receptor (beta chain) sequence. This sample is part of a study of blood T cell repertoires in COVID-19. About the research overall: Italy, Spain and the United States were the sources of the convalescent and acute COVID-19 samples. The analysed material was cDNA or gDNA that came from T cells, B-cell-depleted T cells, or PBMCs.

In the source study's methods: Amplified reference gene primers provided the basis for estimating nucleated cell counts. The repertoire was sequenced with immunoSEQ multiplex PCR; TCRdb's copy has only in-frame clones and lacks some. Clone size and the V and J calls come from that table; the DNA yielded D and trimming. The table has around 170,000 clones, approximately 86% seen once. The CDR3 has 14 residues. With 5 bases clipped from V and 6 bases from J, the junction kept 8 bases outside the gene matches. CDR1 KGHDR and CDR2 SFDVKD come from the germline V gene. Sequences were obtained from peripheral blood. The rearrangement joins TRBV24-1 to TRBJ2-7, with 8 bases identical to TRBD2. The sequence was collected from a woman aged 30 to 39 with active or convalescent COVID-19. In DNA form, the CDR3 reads TGTGCCACCAGTGTCGCGGGAGGCGCGGGCGAGCAGTACTTC. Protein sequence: CATSVAGGAGEQYF.